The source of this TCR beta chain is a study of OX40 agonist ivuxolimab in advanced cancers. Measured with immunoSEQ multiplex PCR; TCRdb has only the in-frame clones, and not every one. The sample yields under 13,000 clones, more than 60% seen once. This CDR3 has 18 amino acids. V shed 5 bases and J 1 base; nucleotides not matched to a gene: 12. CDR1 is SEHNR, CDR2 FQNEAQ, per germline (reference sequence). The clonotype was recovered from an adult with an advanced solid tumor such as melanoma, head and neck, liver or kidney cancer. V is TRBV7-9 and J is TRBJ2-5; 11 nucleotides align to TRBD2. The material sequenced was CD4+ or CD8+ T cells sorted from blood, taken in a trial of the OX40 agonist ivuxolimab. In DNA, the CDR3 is TGTGCCAGCAGCGACTCACTAGCGGGGGCAACACTCCAAGAGACCCAGTACTTC. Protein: CASSDSLAGATLQETQYF.